This passage covers 15 T cell receptor beta chains from one sample sequenced in a study of T cell responses to AZD1222 COVID-19 vaccine. TCRdb's copy holds only in-frame clones and misses some; the assay was immunoSEQ multiplex PCR. The repertoire consists of approximately 150,000 clones, with roughly 89% occurring once and the leading ten covering around 1%. This specimen was peripheral blood, taken 28 days after the second AZD1222 dose. The receptor source for this set is an adult who received the AZD1222 COVID-19 vaccine.

The chain carries TRBV9 and TRBJ1-4; D uncertain. The CDR3 sequence is 16 residues long. The ends were cut back, 4 bases at V and 4 bases at J, with 17 bases in the middle. The germline V gene encodes CDR1 SGDLS and CDR2 YYNGEE. CDR3 DNA: TGTGCCAGCAGCCCCCTACGGGGAGATTATAATGAAAAACTGTTTTTT. It encodes CASSPLRGDYNEKLFF.

The genes are TRBV11-2 and TRBJ2-1, with 8 bases matching TRBD2. Germline CDR1 SGHAT, CDR2 FQNNGV. CDR3 length: 16 residues. The trim removed 5 bases at V and 6 bases at J, leaving 12 bases unmatched. This CDR3 reads CASSARTSLVSNEQFF. The CDR3 bases are TGTGCCAGCAGCGCCCGGACTAGCCTTGTTTCCAATGAGCAGTTCTTC.

The chain joins TRBV3-1 (or the pseudogene TRBV3-2) to TRBJ1-2; D possibly corresponds to TRBD1 (6 bases). CDR1 is LGHDT and CDR2 is YNNKEL in the germline V gene (reference sequence). This CDR3 region has 15 residues. V lost 4 bases, J lost 7 bases, and 19 bases lay in between. The CDR3 is CASSPRGRPVFGYTF. The CDR3 bases are TGTGCCAGCAGCCCGAGGGGGAGGCCCGTGTTTGGCTACACCTTC.

The chain joins TRBV7-8 to TRBJ1-5; D possibly corresponds to TRBD1 (5 bases). V dropped 2 bases and J dropped 3 bases, with 17 bases sitting between them. Germline assignment: CDR1 SGHVS and CDR2 FQNEAQ. The CDR3 is made up of 17 amino acids. CDR3 DNA: TGTGCCAGCAGCTTATCCAGGGACCTTCCGACCAATCAGCCCCAGCATTTT. It is translated as CASSLSRDLPTNQPQHF.

The gene calls are TRBV3-1 (or the pseudogene TRBV3-2) and TRBJ1-5, with D maybe TRBD1 (5 bases). This CDR3 is built from 13 residues. Per the germline V gene, CDR1 is LGHDT and CDR2 is YNNKEL (reference sequence). Trimming pared 1 base from V and 5 bases from J, leaving 6 bases between. The CDR3 DNA reads as TGTGCCAGCAGCCAAGCCAGGGATCAGCCCCAGCATTTT. This sequence encodes CASSQARDQPQHF.

The gene calls are TRBV18 and TRBJ2-2, with D perhaps matching TRBD1 (5 bases). This CDR3 region has 14 residues. V was cut by 6 bases and J by 4 bases, with 12 bases left in between. Germline V lookup: CDR1 KGHSH, CDR2 LQKENI. The CDR3 DNA follows: TGTGCCAGCTCTCCTGACAGAAGCACCGGGGAGCTGTTTTTT. Translated: CASSPDRSTGELFF.

J is TRBJ1-4 and V is TRBV4-1; 9 nucleotides agree with TRBD1. This CDR3 has 19 amino acids. Per the germline V gene, CDR1 is MGHRA and CDR2 is YSYEKL. V was clipped by 0 bases and J by 0 bases; unmatched bases: 8. This CDR3 reads CASSQEGPRDRATNEKLFF. CDR3 nucleotide sequence: TGCGCCAGCAGCCAAGAGGGGCCCCGGGACAGGGCAACTAATGAAAAACTGTTTTTT.

The V gene is TRBV3-1 (or the pseudogene TRBV3-2), the J gene TRBJ1-2; D ambiguous. V gave up 0 bases and J gave up 2 bases, with 22 bases separating them. This CDR3 comprises 19 residues. CDR1 is LGHDT, CDR2 YNNKEL, per germline (reference sequence). For the CDR3, the DNA is TGTGCCAGCAGCCAAGATCTTTGGGGAGTTTACCCGTTAAACTATGGCTACACCTTC. Translating it yields CASSQDLWGVYPLNYGYTF.

The chain couples TRBV3-1 (or the pseudogene TRBV3-2) to TRBJ2-1; 14 nucleotides align to TRBD2. Per the germline V gene, CDR1 is LGHDT and CDR2 is YNNKEL (reference sequence). V trimming: 5 bases; J trimming: 2 bases; junction bases outside the gene matches: 8. The CDR3 loop spans 18 amino acids. CDR3 sequence reads: CASSSTSGGAAAYNEQFF. CDR3 DNA: TGTGCCAGCAGCTCGACTAGCGGGGGGGCGGCCGCCTACAATGAGCAGTTCTTC.

V usage is TRBV9 and J usage is TRBJ1-1, with 7 nucleotides matching TRBD1. V gave up 2 bases and J gave up 13 bases; unmatched junction bases: 17. The CDR3 sequence is 15 residues long. Germline assignment: CDR1 SGDLS and CDR2 YYNGEE. Written as DNA, the CDR3 is TGTGCCAGCAGCGTCGGGGACAGCGGCTCCCTAAGGAGTTTCTTT. It translates to CASSVGDSGSLRSFF.

This clone appeared a single time. The rearrangement joins TRBV30 to TRBJ1-2; D is possibly TRBD1 (6 bases). V was trimmed by 1 base and J by 7 bases, leaving 16 bases between them. Germline lookup yields CDR1 GTSNPN and CDR2 SVGIG (reference sequence). There are 14 residues in the CDR3. The CDR3 loop is CAWSANFRGFGYTF. The CDR3 DNA reads as TGTGCCTGGAGTGCCAACTTCAGGGGTTTTGGCTACACCTTC.

J is TRBJ2-7 and V is TRBV7-9, with unresolved D. This CDR3 contains 13 residues. V lost 4 bases to trimming and J lost 1 base, with 8 bases between them. Germline V gene data show CDR1 as SEHNR and CDR2 as FQNEAQ (reference sequence). CDR3 protein: CASSSRQSYEQYF. In DNA, the CDR3 is TGTGCCAGCAGCTCTCGGCAGTCCTACGAGCAGTACTTC.

This clone was seen a few times. The J gene is TRBJ2-7, the V gene TRBV4-1, with D possibly TRBD2 on 5 matching bases. This CDR3 contains 14 residues. Germline CDR1 reads MGHRA; CDR2 reads YSYEKL. The germline V and J ends were trimmed by 4 bases and 2 bases, with 12 bases remaining between them. CDR3 nucleotide sequence: TGCGCCAGCAGCCCGACGGGATTAACCTACGAGCAGTACTTC. Its translation: CASSPTGLTYEQYF.

The chain has TRBV5-1 and TRBJ2-5; D gene uncertain. V was trimmed by 1 base and J by 4 bases, leaving 5 bases between them. Germline CDR1 reads SGHRS; CDR2 reads YFSETQ. The CDR3 length is 12 residues. The CDR3 is CASSLPAETQYF. The CDR3 DNA follows: TGCGCCAGCAGCTTGCCGGCAGAGACCCAGTACTTC.

The chain employs TRBV5-8 and TRBJ1-1; D is unresolved. Germline loops: CDR1 SGHTS, CDR2 YDEGEE. The CDR3 has 15 residues. The V end lost 0 bases, the J end lost 5 bases, and 14 bases lay between the germline ends. CDR3 in DNA: TGTGCCAGCAGCTTGGTCGCCCCCATAGGGACTGAAGCTTTCTTT. Its translation is CASSLVAPIGTEAFF.